This TCR beta chain was captured by sequencing in a study of blood T cell repertoires in COVID-19. Profiling relied on immunoSEQ multiplex PCR, and the TCRdb table lists in-frame clones only, not all of them. Of 300,000 to 450,000 clones in the sample, roughly nine tenths were seen once. Germline CDR1 reads SGHDN; CDR2 reads FVKESK. Trimming took off 4 bases at V and 6 bases at J, with 18 bases between the two ends. This CDR3 has 15 residues. Cohort 3 recovery required two negative PCRs, clearance, or symptom resolution. This TCR came from a man younger than 35 who had recovered from COVID-19. V and J are TRBV14 and TRBJ1-2, with D uncertain. The source material was PBMCs or T cells enriched from blood (not recorded which). CDR3 sequence: CASSPGRSRMDGYTF. The CDR3 coding sequence is TGTGCCAGCAGCCCCGGAAGGTCCAGGATGGATGGCTACACCTTC.